This T cell receptor beta chain was sequenced during a study of blood T cell repertoires in COVID-19. This table comes from immunoSEQ multiplex PCR, and its TCRdb copy is limited to in-frame clones, with some not included. This table has about 460,000 clones, 88% appearing once. This CDR3 is 14 amino acids long. V gave up 3 bases and J gave up 3 bases, with 13 bases separating them. Germline V CDR1 and CDR2: DFQATT, SNEGSKA (reference sequence). The source of this sequence is an older woman who had recovered from COVID-19. The specimen was PBMCs or T cells enriched from blood (not recorded which). The chain couples TRBV20-1 to TRBJ2-3; a possible D gene is TRBD1 (6 bases). The CDR3 region has the DNA TGCAGTGCTAGTGATTACAGGGCTACAGATACGCAGTATTTT. Protein sequence: CSASDYRATDTQYF.